This entry features one T cell receptor (beta chain) sequence. Antigen specificity is unknown. Here immunoSEQ multiplex PCR was the method, and the copy in TCRdb shows in-frame clones only, minus some. The sample lists 65,000 to 85,000 clones; around 69% were seen once. The data originate from a study of radiotherapy plus CTLA-4 blockade in lung cancer. Study-wide results and limits: Peripheral blood showed expansion of tumor-derived TCR clones after radiotherapy and ipilimumab.

From germline, CDR1 is MNHNS and CDR2 SASEGT. Losses at the gene ends were 6 bases for V and 1 base for J; bases not matched to a gene: 5. The CDR3 loop spans 15 amino acids. The genes are TRBV6-1 and TRBJ1-2; 10 bases are shared with TRBD1. The clonotype was recovered from a human donor with non-small cell lung cancer whose response to radiotherapy plus ipilimumab could not be evaluated. Some clones in this sample may be carry-over from other donors' samples. Source: peripheral blood, taken from a patient treated with radiotherapy plus ipilimumab. CDR3 DNA: TGTGCCAGCAGACCCGGGACAGGGGTTAACTATGGCTACACCTTC. Translation: CASRPGTGVNYGYTF.